The clone carrying this T cell receptor (beta chain) has a handful of counts. Its matching antigen is unknown. TCRdb reprocessed the 5' RACE reads via MiXCR and lists one record per CDR3 protein. The table includes about half a million distinct CDR3 sequences, 18% detected once. The CDR3 length is 17 residues. Looked up from germline, CDR1 is SGHDT and CDR2 is YYEEEE. With 2 bases clipped from V and 6 bases from J, the junction kept 12 bases outside the gene matches. These data come from a study of T-cell memory formation after mild COVID-19. Study background: Among the donors, TCR clusters were largely specific to each donor. Notes on the study in general: Whether second-wave clones peaking at day 37 were SARS-CoV-2 specific went unconfirmed. Within pre-infection memory, some responding clones were found, suggesting cross-reactive memory joined. CD4+ contracting clones were mainly CM and EM; CD8+ ones, EMRA.

The clonotype was recovered from an adult woman who had mild COVID-19 (a few samples of this study predate the infection). Cell type and time point are not known. The chain joins TRBV5-6 to TRBJ2-2; TRBD2 matches 8 bases. The sequenced material came from PBMCs or a T cell subset sorted from them (not recorded which). The CDR3 spells CASSLTTGTRGAGELFF. CDR3 DNA sequence: TGTGCCAGCAGCTTAACCACCGGGACTAGGGGTGCCGGGGAGCTGTTTTTT.